This T cell receptor (beta chain) emerged from a study of T-cell reconstitution after alpha-beta-depleted transplantation in children. Study-level findings and limits: The study reportedly traced alpha-beta T cells about two months after transplant to several hundred expanded graft clones.

In regard to this clonotype: What it binds is unknown.

As it was prepared, the TCRbeta library received unique molecular identifiers. TCRdb analysed the PCR reads with MiXCR anew, one entry per CDR3 protein. The sample contains 100,000 to 150,000 distinct CDR3 sequences, 23% of which appear only once. Unmatched junction bases numbered 7, after V lost 6 bases and J lost 8 bases. From germline, CDR1 is KGHSH and CDR2 LQKENI. The CDR3 is 14 amino acids. This clonotype was sampled from a male patient aged 2 to 9 who had a stem cell transplant for chronic granulomatous disease, so the T cells may come from the graft donor. The V call is TRBV18, the J call TRBJ2-4; TRBD1 agrees at 10 bases. The input for sequencing was PBMCs, mostly from graft donor cells, taken 180 days after TCRalphabeta/CD19-depleted stem cell transplant. The DNA for the CDR3 is TGTGCCAGCTCCTACGGACAGGGGGTGGACATTCAGTACTTC. Translating it yields CASSYGQGVDIQYF.